This T cell receptor beta chain comes out of a study of beta chain features in type 1 diabetes. Study outcomes and limitations: For cells with high TCR expression, cDNA sequencing could yield over-representation. Among patients with Type 1 diabetes, TCRB CDR3s were moderately but significantly shorter in every one of the four CD4+ subsets.

Reverse transcription of all isolated RNA meant that expressed TCRB transcripts were sequenced. The table came from immunoSEQ multiplex PCR; TCRdb's copy has only in-frame clones and leaves some out. The sample holds some 250,000 clones; approximately 10% are singletons and the top ten take about 0.018%. This clone came up a few times. The antigen is undetermined. This CDR3 is 17 amino acids long. Germline assignment: CDR1 SGHAT and CDR2 FQNNGV. V trimming: 1 base; J trimming: 2 bases; junction bases outside the gene matches: 3. This clonotype was sampled from a young man with type 1 diabetes. The sequenced sample was naive CD4+ T cells from blood. V is TRBV11-2 and J is TRBJ2-1; 12 positions agree with TRBD2. The CDR3 DNA follows: TGTGCCAGCAGCTTAGTAGCTAGCGGGGGGGCCTACAATGAGCAGTTCTTC. The encoded protein is CASSLVASGGAYNEQFF.